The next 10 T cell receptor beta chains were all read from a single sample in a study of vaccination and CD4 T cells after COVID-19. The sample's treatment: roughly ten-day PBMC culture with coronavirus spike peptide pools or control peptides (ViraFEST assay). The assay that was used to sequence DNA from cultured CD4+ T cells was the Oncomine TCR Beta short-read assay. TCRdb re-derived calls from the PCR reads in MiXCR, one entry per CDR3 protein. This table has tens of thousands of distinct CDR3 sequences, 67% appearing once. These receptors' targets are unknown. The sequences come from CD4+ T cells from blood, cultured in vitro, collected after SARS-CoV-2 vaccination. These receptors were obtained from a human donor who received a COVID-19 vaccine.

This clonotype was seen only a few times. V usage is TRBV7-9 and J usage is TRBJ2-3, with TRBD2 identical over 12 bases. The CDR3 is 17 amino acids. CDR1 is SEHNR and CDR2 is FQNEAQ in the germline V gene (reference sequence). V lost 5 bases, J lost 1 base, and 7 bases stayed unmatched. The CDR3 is CASSDGLAGRGTDTQYF. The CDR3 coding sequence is TGTGCCAGCAGCGATGGACTAGCGGGGAGGGGCACAGATACGCAGTATTTT.

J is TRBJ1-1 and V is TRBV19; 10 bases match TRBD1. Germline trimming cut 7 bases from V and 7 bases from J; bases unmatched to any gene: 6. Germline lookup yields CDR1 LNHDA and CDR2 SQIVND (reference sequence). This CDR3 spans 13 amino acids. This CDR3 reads CASMGQGLGEAFF. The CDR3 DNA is TGTGCCAGTATGGGACAGGGGTTGGGTGAAGCTTTCTTT.

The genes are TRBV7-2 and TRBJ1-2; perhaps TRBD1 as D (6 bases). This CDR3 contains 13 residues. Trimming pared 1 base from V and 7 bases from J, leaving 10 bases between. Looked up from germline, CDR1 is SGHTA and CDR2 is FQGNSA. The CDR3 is CASSLDHRVGYTF. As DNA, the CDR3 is TGTGCCAGCAGCTTAGACCACAGGGTTGGCTACACCTTC. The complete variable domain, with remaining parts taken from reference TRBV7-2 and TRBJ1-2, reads GAGVSQSPSNKVTEKGKDVELRCDPISGHTALYWYRQSLGQGLEFLIYFQGNSAPDKSGLPSDRFSAERTGGSVSTLTIQRTQQEDSAVYLCASSLDHRVGYTFGSGTRLTVV.

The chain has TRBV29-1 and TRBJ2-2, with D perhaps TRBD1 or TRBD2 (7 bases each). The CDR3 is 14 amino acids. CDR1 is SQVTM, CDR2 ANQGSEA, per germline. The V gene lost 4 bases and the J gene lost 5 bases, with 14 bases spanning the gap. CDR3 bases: TGCAGCGTTGCTGGGAGGGGGCGTACCGGGGAGCTGTTTTTT. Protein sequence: CSVAGRGRTGELFF.

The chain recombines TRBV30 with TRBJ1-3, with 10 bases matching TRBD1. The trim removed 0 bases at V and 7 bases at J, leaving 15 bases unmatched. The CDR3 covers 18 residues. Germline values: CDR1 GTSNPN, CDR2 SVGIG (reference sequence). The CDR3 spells CAWSVDRGHVYSWNTIYF. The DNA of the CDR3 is TGTGCCTGGAGTGTAGACAGGGGGCACGTATACTCTTGGAACACCATATATTTT.

The CDR3 region has the DNA TGTGCCAGCAGTAGGGCTAGCGGGCACTCGAACACCGGGGAGCTGTTTTTT. This sequence encodes CASSRASGHSNTGELFF. The chain recombines TRBV6-1 with TRBJ2-2; 8 bases map to TRBD2. V lost 5 bases and J lost 0; bases outside the gene matches: 8. Germline V CDR1 and CDR2: MNHNS, SASEGT. This CDR3 contains 17 residues.

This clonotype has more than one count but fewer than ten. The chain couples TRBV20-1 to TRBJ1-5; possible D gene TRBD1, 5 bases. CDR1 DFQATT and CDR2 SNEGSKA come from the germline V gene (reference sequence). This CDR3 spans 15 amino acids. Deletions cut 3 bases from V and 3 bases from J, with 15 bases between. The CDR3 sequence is CSASGGNEDNQPQHF. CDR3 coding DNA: TGCAGTGCTAGTGGGGGAAATGAAGACAATCAGCCCCAGCATTTT.

This CDR3 is CASSSRGGVGTQYF. CDR3 coding DNA: TGTGCCAGCAGCTCGCGGGGGGGGGTCGGTACGCAGTATTTT. The J gene is TRBJ2-3, the V gene TRBV7-8, with 9 bases identical to TRBD2. V lost 4 bases, J lost 8 bases, and 7 bases stayed unmatched. CDR1 is SGHVS, CDR2 FQNEAQ, per germline. The CDR3 has 14 residues.

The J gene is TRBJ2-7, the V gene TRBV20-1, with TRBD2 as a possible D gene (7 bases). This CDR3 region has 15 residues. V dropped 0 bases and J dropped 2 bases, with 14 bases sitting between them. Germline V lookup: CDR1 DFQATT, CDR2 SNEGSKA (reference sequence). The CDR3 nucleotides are TGCAGTGCTAGAGATGCGGGCGGGGGCGCCTACGAGCAGTACTTC. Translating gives CSARDAGGGAYEQYF.

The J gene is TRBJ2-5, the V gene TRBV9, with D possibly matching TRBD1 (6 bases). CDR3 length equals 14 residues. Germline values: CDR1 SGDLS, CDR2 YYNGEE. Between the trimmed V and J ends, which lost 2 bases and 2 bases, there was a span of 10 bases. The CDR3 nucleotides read TGTGCCAGCAGCGTCACAGGGCGTCAAGAGACCCAGTACTTC. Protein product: CASSVTGRQETQYF.